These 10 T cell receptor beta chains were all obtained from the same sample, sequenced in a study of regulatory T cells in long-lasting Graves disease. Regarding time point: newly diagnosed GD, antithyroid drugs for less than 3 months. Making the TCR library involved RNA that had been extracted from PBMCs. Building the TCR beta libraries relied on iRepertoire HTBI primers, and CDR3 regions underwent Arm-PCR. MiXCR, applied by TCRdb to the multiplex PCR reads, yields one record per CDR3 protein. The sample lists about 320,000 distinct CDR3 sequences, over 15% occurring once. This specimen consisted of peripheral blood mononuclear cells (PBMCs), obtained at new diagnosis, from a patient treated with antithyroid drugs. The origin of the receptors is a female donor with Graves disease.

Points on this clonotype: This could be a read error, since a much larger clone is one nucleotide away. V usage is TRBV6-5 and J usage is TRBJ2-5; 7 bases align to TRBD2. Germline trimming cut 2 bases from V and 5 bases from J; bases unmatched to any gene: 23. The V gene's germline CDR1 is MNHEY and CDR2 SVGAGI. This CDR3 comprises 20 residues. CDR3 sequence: CASSYVDLREIIAWQETQYF. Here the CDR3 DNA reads TGTGCCAGCAGTTACGTCGATTTGCGGGAGATAATAGCCTGGCAGGAGACCCAGTACTTC.

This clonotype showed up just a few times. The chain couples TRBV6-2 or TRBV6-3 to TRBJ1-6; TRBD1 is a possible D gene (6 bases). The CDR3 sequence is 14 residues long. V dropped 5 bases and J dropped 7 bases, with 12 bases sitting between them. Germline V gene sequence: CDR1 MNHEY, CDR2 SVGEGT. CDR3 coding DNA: TGTGCCAGCAGTGGGACAACTCCGAATTCACCCCTCCACTTT. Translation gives CASSGTTPNSPLHF.

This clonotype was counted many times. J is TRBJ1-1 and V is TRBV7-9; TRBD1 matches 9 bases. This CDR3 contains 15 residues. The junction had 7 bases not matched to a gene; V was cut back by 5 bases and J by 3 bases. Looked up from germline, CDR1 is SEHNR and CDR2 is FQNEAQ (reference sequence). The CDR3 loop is CASSPLQGADTEAFF. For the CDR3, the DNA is TGTGCCAGCAGCCCCTTACAGGGGGCTGACACTGAAGCTTTCTTT. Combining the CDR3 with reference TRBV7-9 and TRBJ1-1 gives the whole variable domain DTGVSQNPRHKITKRGQNVTFRCDPISEHNRLYWYRQTLGQGPEFLTYFQNEAQLEKSRLLSDRFSAERPKGSFSTLEIQRTEQGDSAMYLCASSPLQGADTEAFFGQGTRLTVV.

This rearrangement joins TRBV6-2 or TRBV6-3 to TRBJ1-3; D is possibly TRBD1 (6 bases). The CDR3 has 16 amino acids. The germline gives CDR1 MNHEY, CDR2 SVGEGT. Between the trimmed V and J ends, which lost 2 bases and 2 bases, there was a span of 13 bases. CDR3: CASSYLPHRAGNTIYF. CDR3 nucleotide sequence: TGTGCCAGCAGTTACCTCCCCCACAGGGCTGGAAACACCATATATTTT.

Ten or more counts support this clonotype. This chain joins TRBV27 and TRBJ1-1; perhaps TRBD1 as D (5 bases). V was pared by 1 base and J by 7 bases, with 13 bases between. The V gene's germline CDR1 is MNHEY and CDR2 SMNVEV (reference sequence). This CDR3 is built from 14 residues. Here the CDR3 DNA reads TGTGCCAGCAGTTTATGGCAGGGTTTGGGTGAAGCTTTCTTT. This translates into CASSLWQGLGEAFF.

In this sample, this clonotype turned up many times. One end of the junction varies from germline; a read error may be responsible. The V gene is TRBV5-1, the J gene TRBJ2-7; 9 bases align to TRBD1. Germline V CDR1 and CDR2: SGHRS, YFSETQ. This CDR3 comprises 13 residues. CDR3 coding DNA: TGTGCCAGCAGTCCGGGACAGGGCCACGAGCAGTACTTC. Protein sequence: CASSPGQGHEQYF.

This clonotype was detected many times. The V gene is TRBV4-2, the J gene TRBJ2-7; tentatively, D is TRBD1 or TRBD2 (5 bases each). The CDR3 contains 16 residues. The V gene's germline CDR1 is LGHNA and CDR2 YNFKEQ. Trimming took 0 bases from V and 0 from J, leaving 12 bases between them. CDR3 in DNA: TGTGCCAGCAGCCAAGACCAGGGAGACAGCTCCTACGAGCAGTACTTC. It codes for CASSQDQGDSSYEQYF.

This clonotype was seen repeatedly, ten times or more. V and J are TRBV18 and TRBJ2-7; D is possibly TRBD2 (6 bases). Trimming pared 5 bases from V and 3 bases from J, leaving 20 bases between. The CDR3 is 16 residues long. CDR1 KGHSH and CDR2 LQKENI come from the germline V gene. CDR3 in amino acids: CASSTRDSLYLYEQYF. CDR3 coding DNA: TGTGCCAGCTCAACCCGGGACTCCCTTTATCTCTACGAGCAGTACTTC.

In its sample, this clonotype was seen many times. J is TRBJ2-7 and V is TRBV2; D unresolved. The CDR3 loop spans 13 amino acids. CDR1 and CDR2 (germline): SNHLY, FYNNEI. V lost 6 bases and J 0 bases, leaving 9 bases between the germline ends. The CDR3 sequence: CASSPGRSYEQYF. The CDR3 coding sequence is TGTGCCAGCAGCCCGGGTCGCTCCTACGAGCAGTACTTC.

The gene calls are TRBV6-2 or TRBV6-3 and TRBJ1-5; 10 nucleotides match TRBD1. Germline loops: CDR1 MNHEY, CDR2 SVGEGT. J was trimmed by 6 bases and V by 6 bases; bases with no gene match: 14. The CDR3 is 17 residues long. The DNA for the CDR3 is TGTGCCAGCAGCCCGGCCTCCGGGACAGGGGAGCGTCAGCCCCAGCATTTT. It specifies CASSPASGTGERQPQHF.